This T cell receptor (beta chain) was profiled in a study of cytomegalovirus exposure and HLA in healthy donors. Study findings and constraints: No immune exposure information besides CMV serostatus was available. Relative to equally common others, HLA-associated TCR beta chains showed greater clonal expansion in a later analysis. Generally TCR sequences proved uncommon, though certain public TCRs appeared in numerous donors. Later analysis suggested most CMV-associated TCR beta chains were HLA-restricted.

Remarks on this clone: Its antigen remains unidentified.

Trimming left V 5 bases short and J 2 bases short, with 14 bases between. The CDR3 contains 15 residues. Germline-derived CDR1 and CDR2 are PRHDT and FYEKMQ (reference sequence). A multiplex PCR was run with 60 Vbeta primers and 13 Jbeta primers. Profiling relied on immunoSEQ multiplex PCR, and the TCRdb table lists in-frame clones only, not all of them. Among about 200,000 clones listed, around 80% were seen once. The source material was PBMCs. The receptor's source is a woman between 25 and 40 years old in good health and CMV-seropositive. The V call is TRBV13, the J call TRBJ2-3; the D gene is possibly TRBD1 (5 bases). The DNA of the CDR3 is TGTGCCAGCAGCGGACAACTCGACGACACAGATACGCAGTATTTT. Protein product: CASSGQLDDTDTQYF.